This TCR beta chain appears in the sequencing data of a study of blood T cell repertoires in COVID-19. Turning to the study itself: Sources were T cells, B-cell-depleted T cells, or PBMCs; the material itself was cDNA or gDNA.

Original processing notes: Reference gene primer amplification yielded estimated nucleated cell counts. Produced via immunoSEQ multiplex PCR; TCRdb's table is partial and in-frame only. The DNA was the basis for D and trimming; V, J and clone size are from that table. The sample records around 190,000 clones, 65% to 90% being singletons. CDR3 length: 11 amino acids. The TCR comes from a human donor in a cohort sampled during active COVID-19. The chain uses TRBV21-1 and TRBJ2-1; TRBD2 is the table's D call and was not checked against the DNA. TRBV21-1 represents a pseudogene. Sequencing was carried out using peripheral blood. This CDR3 is CASNRDNEQFF. CDR3 DNA sequence: TGTGCCAGCAACCGAGACAATGAGCAGTTCTTC.